This T cell receptor (beta chain) originates from a study of T cells in tuberculosis. Study-level points and caveats: Classification accuracy was 85% to 90% (AUROC 0.85 to 0.95) with the GMM-specific repertoire. Shorter CDR3-alpha in active tuberculosis partly drove smaller distances.

Clones were sequenced by immunoSEQ multiplex PCR, and TCRdb holds only the in-frame ones, with some missing. The top ten clones hold around 7.5% of a sample with 40,000 to 45,000 clones, about 95% of them seen once. On this clone: Antigen unknown.

Sequencing was performed on PBMCs. The receptor comes from a donor aged 10-30 years with latent tuberculosis or without tuberculosis infection.

For the CDR3, the DNA is TGCGCCAGCAGCTTGGAGGGCGGGGGCACAGATACGCAGTATTTT. Protein sequence: CASSLEGGGTDTQYF. This sequence joins TRBV5-1 and TRBJ2-3; tentative D call: TRBD2 (6 bases). The CDR3 sequence is 15 residues long. Germline CDR1 and CDR2: SGHRS and YFSETQ. V lost 0 bases, J lost 1 base, and 9 bases lay in between.